This TCR beta chain was sequenced in a study of blood T cell repertoires in COVID-19. Study context: COVID-19 samples from acute and convalescent phases originated in the United States, Italy and Spain. Nucleic acid was either cDNA or gDNA, and it came from T cells, B-cell-depleted T cells, or PBMCs.

Authors' methods: Amplification of reference gene primers provided the estimated nucleated cell counts. Generated by immunoSEQ multiplex PCR, the TCRdb table keeps only in-frame clones and is missing some. The DNA was the basis for D and trimming; V, J and clone size are from that table. The sample has over 150,000 clones, around 86% seen once; the top ten hold under 0.65%. One Seattle source followed patients from active infection through their disease course. As concerns this clone: The same CDR3 arises from other DNA sequences in this sample as well.

Sample: peripheral blood. This TCR was recovered from a man between 60 and 70 years old with COVID-19, enrolled during active disease.

Here the CDR3 DNA reads TGTGCCAGCAGCTTAGGGGCGGGCTACTATGGCTACACCTTC. This gives the protein CASSLGAGYYGYTF. J is TRBJ1-2 and V is TRBV7-9; no reliable D call. CDR3 size: 14 residues. Germline CDR1 reads SEHNR; CDR2 reads FQNEAQ (reference sequence). With 1 base removed from V and 3 bases from J, the gap between germline ends came to 9 bases.